The present T cell receptor beta chain was sequenced within a study of T-cell reconstitution after alpha-beta-depleted transplantation in children (dated by TCRdb to 2016 to 2018). Broadly, across the study: The study quantitatively tracked T-cell immune reconstitution after TCRalphabeta/CD19-depleted allogeneic hematopoietic cell transplantation in children using TCR repertoire profiling. What the research found in general, with its limitations: The high TCRbeta diversity at day 60 in some patients was ascribed to recipient T cells and intrathymic progenitors that had survived conditioning. The apparently early recovery of alphabetaT-cell counts about two months after transplant reportedly depended on only several hundred rapidly expanded clones that came from non-depleted graft cells. Hyperexpanded clone frequencies declined over subsequent months; after one year, T-cell counts and TCRbeta diversity were mostly attributed to newly produced T cells.

The library was obtained by PCR. Sequencing instrument: Illumina HiSeq 2500. Molecular barcoding was employed in the preparation of TCR libraries, with unique molecular identifiers being used to normalize TCRbeta repertoire quantification. TCRdb reprocessing: public reads trimmed at Q25 with fastp, clones called with MiXCR, in-frame beta chains kept. Each entry is one CDR3 protein sequence, shown with its most common DNA and genes. Counted in this sample were around 490,000 distinct CDR3 sequences; around 10% of them appeared once. The ten largest clones add up to around 13% of the sample. Interpreted using the paper, the treatment or condition label stands for: allogeneic hematopoietic cell transplantation with graft depleted of TCRalphabeta T cells and CD19 B cells. Transplant recipients were children who received TCRalphabeta/CD19-depleted allogeneic hematopoietic cell grafts. This clonotype has only a few counts. The antigen it binds to is not known. Base qualities are not provided; no much larger clone lies one nucleotide away.

The CDR3 measures 13 amino acids from cysteine to phenylalanine. The only DNA kept is the CDR3, 39 bases in frame from the first base. The germline V gene encodes CDR1 SGHTA and CDR2 FQGTGA. V loses 8 bases, J loses 1 base, and the germline ends lie 8 bases apart. This sequence was found in a female patient aged 2-9 years who had a stem cell transplant for aplastic anemia, so the T cells may come from the graft donor. This chain is built from TRBV7-3 and TRBJ2-2; matching of 5 bases hints at TRBD1 as the D gene. Sequenced material: PBMCs, mostly from graft donor cells, taken 180 days after TCRalphabeta/CD19-depleted stem cell transplant. The DNA sequence follows: TGTGCCAGCGCCGGACAGAACACCGGGGAGCTGTTTTTT. It codes for CASAGQNTGELFF.